These T cell receptor beta chains were read from a single sample in a study of OX40 agonist ivuxolimab in advanced cancers. Sequenced by immunoSEQ multiplex PCR; TCRdb stores in-frame clones only, minus some. The sample yields 60,000 or so clones, about 90% seen once. The source material was CD4+ or CD8+ T cells sorted from blood, sampled in a trial of the OX40 agonist ivuxolimab. All receptors come from an adult with an advanced solid tumor such as melanoma, head and neck, liver or kidney cancer. Each CDR3 is given without its conserved first and last residue. The listing skips clone size in some rows; elsewhere it reads once, few, many or a size class.

V gene: TRBV4-1; J gene: TRBJ2-7; clone size: .; CDR3 protein: ASSQDYPTGAIYEQY
V gene: TRBV7-9; J gene: TRBJ2-5; clone size: .; CDR3 protein: ASSYPTGGQETQY
V gene: TRBV9; J gene: TRBJ1-5; clone size: .; CDR3 protein: ASGQGLNQPQH
V gene: TRBV6-6; J gene: TRBJ1-5; clone size: .; CDR3 protein: ASSYGDSNQPQH
V gene: TRBV11-2; J gene: TRBJ1-4; clone size: .; CDR3 protein: ASSYSDSTNEKLF
V gene: TRBV6-6; J gene: TRBJ2-5; clone size: few; CDR3 protein: ASSYSDWQETQY
V gene: TRBV4-1; J gene: TRBJ2-5; clone size: .; CDR3 protein: ASSQDAGGAETQY
V gene: TRBV4-1; J gene: TRBJ1-5; clone size: few; CDR3 protein: ASSQGYTGSQRVQPQH
V gene: TRBV13; J gene: TRBJ2-1; clone size: .; CDR3 protein: ASSLGLAGLNEQF
V gene: TRBV19; J gene: TRBJ1-2; clone size: .; CDR3 protein: ASSTLSRGDGYT
V gene: TRBV27; J gene: TRBJ2-5; clone size: .; CDR3 protein: ASSLYPAGSSETQY
V gene: TRBV2; J gene: TRBJ1-2; clone size: .; CDR3 protein: ATEEVIGAGGGYT
V gene: TRBV19; J gene: TRBJ2-7; clone size: .; CDR3 protein: ASSIADRRYEQY
V gene: TRBV5-6; J gene: TRBJ2-3; clone size: .; CDR3 protein: ASSLEQRGKTDTQY
V gene: TRBV7-9; J gene: TRBJ2-3; clone size: .; CDR3 protein: ASSLEVGSDTQY
V gene: TRBV9; J gene: TRBJ2-7; clone size: .; CDR3 protein: ASSPWGGETYEQY
V gene: TRBV19; J gene: TRBJ2-2; clone size: .; CDR3 protein: ASSITGSTGELF
V gene: TRBV10-3; J gene: TRBJ1-2; clone size: .; CDR3 protein: AISESATGGNGYT
V gene: TRBV5-1; J gene: TRBJ1-2; clone size: .; CDR3 protein: ASSATPPGDLKGYT
V gene: TRBV25-1; J gene: TRBJ2-3; clone size: .; CDR3 protein: ASSAVVTDTQY
V gene: TRBV27; J gene: TRBJ1-4; clone size: .; CDR3 protein: ASSSGIWDEKLF
V gene: TRBV27; J gene: TRBJ2-7; clone size: once; CDR3 protein: ASSPPDTRGYEQY
V gene: TRBV9; J gene: TRBJ1-2; clone size: .; CDR3 protein: ASSATGGHGYT
V gene: TRBV9; J gene: TRBJ2-1; clone size: .; CDR3 protein: ASSVARQGALGEQF
V gene: TRBV4-3; J gene: TRBJ1-1; clone size: .; CDR3 protein: ASSGFGTEAF
V gene: TRBV16; J gene: TRBJ2-7; clone size: .; CDR3 protein: ASSPTGTEQY
V gene: TRBV19; J gene: TRBJ1-5; clone size: few; CDR3 protein: ASMGWSTGKDQPQH
V gene: TRBV6-5; J gene: TRBJ2-4; clone size: .; CDR3 protein: ASSPRGRPGNIQY
V gene: TRBV2; J gene: TRBJ2-7; clone size: .; CDR3 protein: ASSDSLQGIVEQY
V gene: TRBV19; J gene: TRBJ2-7; clone size: .; CDR3 protein: ASSPWLTGTGVSEQY
V gene: TRBV6-5; J gene: TRBJ1-1; clone size: .; CDR3 protein: ASSYLGRGTEAF
V gene: TRBV7-9; J gene: TRBJ2-3; clone size: once; CDR3 protein: ASSSSGGADTQY
V gene: TRBV2; J gene: TRBJ1-2; clone size: .; CDR3 protein: ASSEAPGQLWGYT
V gene: TRBV10-1; J gene: TRBJ2-1; clone size: .; CDR3 protein: ASQREAGDNEQF
V gene: TRBV19; J gene: TRBJ2-3; clone size: .; CDR3 protein: ASSISGAAADTQY
V gene: TRBV2; J gene: TRBJ1-2; clone size: .; CDR3 protein: ASSVGQSGYT
V gene: TRBV6-5; J gene: TRBJ1-2; clone size: .; CDR3 protein: ASSHTMEGGGYT
V gene: TRBV6-5; J gene: TRBJ2-1; clone size: .; CDR3 protein: ASSSDENEQF
V gene: TRBV27; J gene: TRBJ1-5; clone size: few; CDR3 protein: ASSPRASRGNQPQH
V gene: TRBV19; J gene: TRBJ2-1; clone size: once; CDR3 protein: ASSIYWGGEGANEQF
V gene: TRBV5-5; J gene: TRBJ1-2; clone size: few; CDR3 protein: ASSLLSGANYGYT
V gene: TRBV2; J gene: TRBJ2-1; clone size: .; CDR3 protein: ASSDPAGGPYNEQF
V gene: TRBV15; J gene: TRBJ2-7; clone size: .; CDR3 protein: ATSRGGGEQY
V gene: TRBV4-1; J gene: TRBJ1-5; clone size: .; CDR3 protein: ASSQGVTGVYSNQPQH
V gene: TRBV11-2; J gene: TRBJ2-7; clone size: .; CDR3 protein: ASTEYHEQY
V gene: TRBV10-2; J gene: TRBJ1-5; clone size: .; CDR3 protein: ASSDEGRGYQPQH
V gene: TRBV6-1; J gene: TRBJ2-7; clone size: .; CDR3 protein: ASSLTGSYEQY
V gene: TRBV5-4; J gene: TRBJ1-1; clone size: .; CDR3 protein: ASIREGAEAF
V gene: TRBV5-4; J gene: TRBJ2-4; clone size: .; CDR3 protein: ASSLFGQARRGKNIQY
V gene: TRBV27; J gene: TRBJ1-4; clone size: .; CDR3 protein: ASSYSPGQGFGETNEKLF